This entry lists 20 T cell receptor beta chains sequenced from one sample in a study of T cell repertoires in cytomegalovirus infection (dated by TCRdb to about 2019). Instrument used: Illumina HiSeq 1500. TCRdb cleaned the public reads at Q25 with fastp, built clones with MiXCR and kept in-frame beta chains. Identical CDR3 proteins give one entry, which carries the most common genes and DNA. The sample data list 630,000 or so distinct CDR3 sequences, and 24% of these were observed just once. Jointly, the top ten make up approximately 8.2% of the sample. Sequencing was performed on CD8+ T cells from PBMCs. The source of these receptors is a human donor in good health (CMV status not recorded). Some clones in this sample may be carry-over from other donors' samples.

This clonotype was detected a few times. The gene calls are TRBV4-1 and TRBJ2-1; TRBD2 matches at 12 bases. J was trimmed by 9 bases and V by 2 bases; bases with no gene match: 5. The germline V gene encodes CDR1 MGHRA and CDR2 YSYEKL. The length of the CDR3 is 15 residues. The CDR3 bases are TGCGCCAGCAGCCAATCGACTAGCGGGGGCCGTGAGCAGTTCTTC. Its translation is CASSQSTSGGREQFF.

This chain connects TRBV7-6 to TRBJ2-1; possibly TRBD1 or TRBD2 for D (6 bases each). CDR1 is SGHVS, CDR2 FNYEAQ, per germline. Trimming removed 3 bases from V and 7 bases from J, with 13 bases in between. This CDR3 spans 14 amino acids. The CDR3 reads CASSFRGASNEQFF. The CDR3 DNA reads TGTGCCAGCAGCTTTAGGGGGGCCAGTAATGAGCAGTTCTTC.

Ten or more counts support this clonotype. The chain uses TRBV7-2 and TRBJ2-1; 8 bases fit TRBD2. CDR1 SGHTA and CDR2 FQGNSA come from the germline V gene. The ends lost 5 bases at V and 0 bases at J; junction bases unmatched: 6. This CDR3 comprises 16 residues. CDR3 residues: CASSLNGGDSYNEQFF. The CDR3 region has the DNA TGTGCCAGCAGCCTGAACGGGGGGGACTCCTACAATGAGCAGTTCTTC.

The genes are TRBV6-1 and TRBJ1-5; D unclear. Germline V gene lookup returns CDR1 MNHNS and CDR2 SASEGT. Between the trimmed V and J ends, which lost 6 bases and 7 bases, there was a span of 10 bases. The CDR3 has 12 amino acids. The CDR3 nucleotides are TGTGCCAGCAGCCACGGACCCCAGCCCCAGCATTTT. It is translated as CASSHGPQPQHF.

On this clonotype itself: This may stem from a read error, because a much larger clone lies one nucleotide away. This rearrangement joins TRBV5-6 to TRBJ2-7; D may be TRBD2 (5 bases). The CDR3 totals 14 residues. V lost 4 bases and J lost 0, with 11 bases in between. CDR1 is SGHDT, CDR2 YYEEEE, per germline. This chain's CDR3 is CASSPAGSSYEQYF. CDR3 bases: TGTGCCAGCAGCCCCGCGGGCAGCTCCTACGAGCAGTACTTC.

The chain couples TRBV13 to TRBJ1-5; no clear D. CDR1 is PRHDT, CDR2 FYEKMQ, per germline (reference sequence). V was trimmed by 5 bases and J by 4 bases, leaving 9 bases between them. This CDR3 has 13 residues. CDR3 region: CASSPGKNQPQHF. CDR3 sequence (DNA): TGTGCCAGCAGCCCGGGAAAGAATCAGCCCCAGCATTTT.

Regarding this clonotype: A much more abundant neighbour one base away suggests this may be a read error. The missing conserved phenylalanine or tryptophan at the end of this CDR3 makes a read error likely. The V gene is TRBV7-3, the J gene TRBJ2-1; D is perhaps TRBD1 (5 bases). Germline CDR1 reads SGHTA; CDR2 reads FQGTGA. The germline V and J ends were trimmed by 2 bases and 0 bases, with 11 bases remaining between them. The CDR3 totals 16 residues. CDR3 nucleotide sequence: TGTGCCAGCAGCTTAGTAGGGGCCAGCTCCTACAATGAGCAGTTCTCC. It specifies CASSLVGASSYNEQFS.

This clonotype was counted a few times. This chain connects TRBV20-1 to TRBJ2-1; no definite D call. Trimming removed 6 bases from V and 6 bases from J, with 18 bases in between. The CDR3 consists of 14 residues. Looked up from germline, CDR1 is DFQATT and CDR2 is SNEGSKA (reference sequence). CDR3 amino acids: CSAPSRSPPNEQFF. DNA for the CDR3: TGCAGTGCCCCTTCCCGGTCTCCCCCCAATGAGCAGTTCTTC.

In this sample, this clonotype turned up many times. The chain couples TRBV7-2 to TRBJ2-3; TRBD2 matches 11 bases. The CDR3 covers 16 residues. Germline assignment: CDR1 SGHTA and CDR2 FQGNSA. Trimming took 4 bases from V and 10 from J; bases not matched to a gene: 13. CDR3 nucleotides: TGTGCCAGCAGCTCCAGACTAGCGGGGCCTCACATCCCGCAGTATTTT. As protein: CASSSRLAGPHIPQYF.

Here the CDR3 reads CASSFPIQVGSYNEQFF. The CDR3 DNA sequence: TGTGCCAGCAGTTTCCCAATCCAGGTGGGCTCCTACAATGAGCAGTTCTTC. The rearrangement joins TRBV6-2 or TRBV6-3 to TRBJ2-1; D unresolved. The CDR3 extends over 17 amino acids. V was trimmed by 4 bases and J by 0 bases, leaving 16 bases between them. CDR1 is MNHEY, CDR2 SVGEGT, per germline.

This sequence joins TRBV6-5 and TRBJ2-1, with 10 nucleotides matching TRBD1. The CDR3 is made up of 15 amino acids. After removal of 0 bases from V and 7 bases from J, the junction contained 3 bases not matched to a gene. CDR1 is MNHEY, CDR2 SVGAGI, per germline. The CDR3 protein is CASSYSADRGNEQFF. Here the CDR3 DNA reads TGTGCCAGCAGTTACTCCGCGGACAGGGGGAATGAGCAGTTCTTC.

The V call is TRBV6-2 or TRBV6-3, the J call TRBJ2-2; perhaps TRBD2 as D (6 bases). Germline V gives CDR1 MNHEY, CDR2 SVGEGT. V lost 4 bases and J 7 bases, leaving 16 bases between the germline ends. The CDR3 contains 15 residues. The CDR3 region has the DNA TGTGCCAGCAGTTCGGAGGGGAACGGGATCGGGGAGCTGTTTTTT. This encodes CASSSEGNGIGELFF.

This clonotype was detected a few times. The chain is built from TRBV6-5 and TRBJ2-4; D tentatively fits TRBD1 or TRBD2 (5 bases each). Germline-derived CDR1 and CDR2 are MNHEY and SVGAGI. The CDR3 extends over 15 amino acids. Between the trimmed V and J ends, which lost 2 bases and 8 bases, there was a span of 16 bases. Here the CDR3 DNA reads TGTGCCAGCAGTTACGCCGGGACCTGGGGTGACATTCAGTACTTC. Its protein is CASSYAGTWGDIQYF.

This clonotype showed up just a few times. The chain couples TRBV6-5 to TRBJ1-1; maybe TRBD1 (5 bases). Germline values: CDR1 MNHEY, CDR2 SVGAGI. The ends were cut back, 7 bases at V and 1 base at J, with 10 bases in the middle. This CDR3 has 13 amino acids. In nucleotides, the CDR3 is TGTGCCAGCATCCCAAGGGGGAACACTGAAGCTTTCTTT. Its translation: CASIPRGNTEAFF.

The chain joins TRBV12-5 to TRBJ2-1; 9 bases are a match to TRBD2. The CDR3 is 16 amino acids. V was clipped by 3 bases and J by 4 bases; unmatched bases: 7. The germline V gene encodes CDR1 LGHNT and CDR2 FRNRAP. The CDR3 DNA follows: TGTGCTAGTGGTTTTTATGCGGGGGGGTTATACAATGAGCAGTTCTTC. Its translation is CASGFYAGGLYNEQFF. Looking up the rest from reference TRBV12-5 and TRBJ2-1 gives the full variable domain: DARVTQTPRHKVTEMGQEVTMRCQPILGHNTVFWYRQTMMQGLELLAYFRNRAPLDDSGMPKDRFSAEMPDATLATLKIQPSEPRDSAVYFCASGFYAGGLYNEQFFGPGTRLTVL.

A word on this clonotype: A much larger clonotype is one base distant, so this may be a read error. CDR3 sequence reads: CANSLFPGISYEQYF. CDR3 coding DNA: TGTGCCAACAGCTTATTCCCCGGGATTTCCTACGAGCAGTACTTC. The chain has TRBV7-9 and TRBJ2-7, with a possible D match to TRBD2 (5 bases). CDR3 length equals 15 residues. Germline assignment: CDR1 SEHNR and CDR2 FQNEAQ (reference sequence).

The sample holds one count of this clonotype. A much larger clonotype is one base distant, so this may be a read error. This rearrangement joins TRBV10-3 to TRBJ1-1; D is unresolved. The CDR3 has 15 residues. V shed 4 bases and J shed 5 bases, with 17 bases lying between them. Germline values: CDR1 ENHRY, CDR2 SYGVKD. The CDR3 region has the DNA TGTGCCATCAGTGGCAATGACCACGGATCGACTGAAGCTTTCTTT. Amino acid sequence: CAISGNDHGSTEAFF.

This sequence joins TRBV5-6 and TRBJ2-7, with no clear D. This CDR3 comprises 14 residues. Trimming cost V 3 bases and J 5 bases, with 15 bases left between them. CDR1 is SGHDT and CDR2 is YYEEEE in the germline V gene. The CDR3 protein is CASSSELRLDEQYF. CDR3 DNA: TGTGCCAGCAGCTCTGAACTACGCCTCGACGAGCAGTACTTC.

The chain combines TRBV6-2 or TRBV6-3 with TRBJ2-7, with D tentatively TRBD1 or TRBD2 (5 bases each). The germline CDR1 and CDR2 sequences are MNHEY and SVGEGT. The CDR3 extends over 14 amino acids. Trimming took off 7 bases at V and 4 bases at J, with 17 bases between the two ends. CDR3: CASIPPGPTYEQYV. CDR3 sequence (DNA): TGTGCCAGCATTCCCCCGGGACCCACATACGAGCAGTACGTC.

This clonotype came up a few times. The chain links TRBV19 to TRBJ2-1; weak D call: TRBD2 (6 bases). V shed 5 bases and J shed 0 bases, with 11 bases lying between them. The length of the CDR3 is 15 residues. CDR1 is LNHDA, CDR2 SQIVND, per germline (reference sequence). CDR3: CASSADGSSYNEQFF. CDR3 DNA sequence: TGTGCCAGTAGTGCCGACGGGAGCTCCTACAATGAGCAGTTCTTC.